These T cell receptor beta chains were read from a single sample in a study of T cell responses to AZD1222 COVID-19 vaccine. Sequencing used immunoSEQ multiplex PCR; TCRdb keeps in-frame clones, though not all of them. The repertoire has around 83,000 clones, 90% of them found once; the top ten carry 5.4%. The source material was peripheral blood, sampled 28 days after the second AZD1222 dose. Receptor source: an adult who received the AZD1222 COVID-19 vaccine. CDR3s include the opening cysteine and the closing phenylalanine or tryptophan. A D gene is named only where the DNA matches it firmly. Size is stated for part of the rows, as once, few or many counts, or as a class when the clone is expanded.

v_call	j_call	clone_size	d_call	cdr3_nt	cdr3_aa
TRBV5-4	TRBJ2-2	once	NA	TGTGCCAGCAGCTTCGATCCCACCGGGGAGCTGTTTTTT	CASSFDPTGELFF
TRBV27	TRBJ2-2	NA	TRBD2	TGTGCCAGCAGTTTATGGGGCGGGGGAAGAGGTACCGGGGAGCTGTTTTTT	CASSLWGGGRGTGELFF
TRBV10-3	TRBJ1-3	NA	NA	TGTGCCATTAAACCTAGGGACCGCAGCTCTGGAAACACCATATATTTT	CAIKPRDRSSGNTIYF
TRBV18	TRBJ1-1	once	NA	TGTGCCAGCTCCTGGGGCGGGGGGCGTATCACTGAAGCTTTCTTT	CASSWGGGRITEAFF
TRBV12-3/TRBV12-4	TRBJ2-2	NA	NA	TGTGCCAGCACCACAGATACCGGGGAGCTGTTTTTT	CASTTDTGELFF
TRBV6-5	TRBJ2-5	once	NA	TGTGCCAGCAGCACGGACCCAGGAACCCAAGAGACCCAGTACTTC	CASSTDPGTQETQYF
TRBV7-9	TRBJ1-1	NA	NA	TGTGCCAGCAGCCCTTATACAGGGATGAACACTGAAGCTTTCTTT	CASSPYTGMNTEAFF
TRBV19	TRBJ1-2	NA	NA	TGTGCCAGCAGCCGCGGCCTGACTGCGTCCTATGGCTACACCTTC	CASSRGLTASYGYTF
TRBV6-5	TRBJ2-3	NA	TRBD1	TGTGCCAGCAGGTTACGGACAGGTTCCACAGATACGCAGTATTTT	CASRLRTGSTDTQYF
TRBV18	TRBJ2-7	NA	NA	TGTGCCAGCTCAATCGGACAGAGTTACGAGCAGTACTTC	CASSIGQSYEQYF
TRBV13	TRBJ1-1	NA	NA	TGTGCCAGCAGCACCGGACACATGAACACTGAAGCTTTCTTT	CASSTGHMNTEAFF
TRBV12-3/TRBV12-4	TRBJ1-1	once	NA	TGTGCCAGCACTATGGGCGGGGTCAGGGCTTTCTTT	CASTMGGVRAFF
TRBV6-6	TRBJ1-2	NA	TRBD1	TGTGCCAGCAGTTCCCGACAGGGTGATGGCTACACCTTC	CASSSRQGDGYTF
TRBV10-3	TRBJ1-2	NA	TRBD1	TGTGCCATCACGGGGGACAGGTCGATCGGCTACACCTTC	CAITGDRSIGYTF
TRBV4-2	TRBJ1-5	few	NA	TGTGCCAGCAGCCAAGACGAGGGTGATCAGCCCCAGCATTTT	CASSQDEGDQPQHF
TRBV6-4	TRBJ2-3	NA	TRBD2	TGTGCCAGCAGTGAGCGGGGGGGCACAGATACGCAGTATTTT	CASSERGGTDTQYF
TRBV12-3/TRBV12-4	TRBJ1-2	NA	NA	TGTGCCAGCAGTCCCCCGGTCAGCTATGGCTACACCTTC	CASSPPVSYGYTF
TRBV18	TRBJ2-3	NA	TRBD2	TGTGCCAGCTCTCAAGGGAGGGGCCCAGATACGCAGTATTTT	CASSQGRGPDTQYF
TRBV2	TRBJ1-2	NA	NA	TGTGCCAGCAGTGACCCCAGGGATCACTATGGCTACACCTTC	CASSDPRDHYGYTF
TRBV7-9	TRBJ1-1	NA	NA	TGTGCCAGCAGAGAAAACACTGAAGCTTTCTTT	CASRENTEAFF
TRBV5-1	TRBJ2-3	NA	NA	TGCGCCAGCAGCTTGGCGAAGGTCACAGATACGCAGTATTTT	CASSLAKVTDTQYF
TRBV18	TRBJ2-2	NA	TRBD2	TGTGCCAGCTCACCATGGACTAGCGGACAGAACACCGGGGAGCTGTTTTTT	CASSPWTSGQNTGELFF
TRBV15	TRBJ1-2	NA	TRBD1	TGTGCCACCAGCAGAGGACAGGGGAGAGCTAACTATGGCTACACCTTC	CATSRGQGRANYGYTF
TRBV27	TRBJ2-1	NA	NA	TGTGCCAGCAGTCCCGACAGGGGGCCACTAGCGGGGCTCCCCAGTGAGCAGTTCTTC	CASSPDRGPLAGLPSEQFF